This is a list of T cell receptor beta chains from one sample in a study of cytomegalovirus exposure and HLA in healthy donors. Profiling relied on immunoSEQ multiplex PCR, and the TCRdb table lists in-frame clones only, not all of them. The sample has more than 95,000 clones; about 81% are singletons. Sequencing input: PBMCs. Receptors originate from a man aged 25-40 years in good health and CMV-seronegative. CDR3s include the opening cysteine and the closing phenylalanine or tryptophan. A D gene is named only where the DNA matches it firmly. Size is stated for part of the rows, as once, few or many counts, or as a class when the clone is expanded.

j_call: TRBJ1-5
d_call: TRBD1
v_call: TRBV4-1
clone_size: .
cdr3_nt: TGCGCCAGCAGCTCCTGGACAGGGGAAAGGGTGGGTCAGCCCCAGCATTTT
cdr3_aa: CASSSWTGERVGQPQHF

j_call: TRBJ1-1
d_call: .
v_call: TRBV15
clone_size: .
cdr3_nt: TGTGCCACCAGCATTACAAAGAACACTGAAGCTTTCTTT
cdr3_aa: CATSITKNTEAFF

j_call: TRBJ2-2
d_call: .
v_call: TRBV7-7
clone_size: .
cdr3_nt: TGTGCCAGCAGCTTACCGAGTAGCGGGGAGCTGTTTTTT
cdr3_aa: CASSLPSSGELFF

j_call: TRBJ1-1
d_call: TRBD1
v_call: TRBV7-9
clone_size: .
cdr3_nt: TGTGCCAGCAGCCCAGGGGACAGGGTTGCTTTCTTT
cdr3_aa: CASSPGDRVAFF

j_call: TRBJ2-7
d_call: TRBD2
v_call: TRBV11-2
clone_size: .
cdr3_nt: TGTGCCAGCAGCTTAGACCTAGCGGGAGACTACGAGCAGTACTTC
cdr3_aa: CASSLDLAGDYEQYF

j_call: TRBJ1-2
d_call: .
v_call: TRBV5-4
clone_size: few
cdr3_nt: TGTGCCAGCAGCTCAGACAGACGACCATACTTC
cdr3_aa: CASSSDRRPYF

j_call: TRBJ1-5
d_call: .
v_call: TRBV7-9
clone_size: .
cdr3_nt: TGTGCCAGCAGCTTAGGAATGGGGGCGCGAAATCAGCCCCAGCATTTT
cdr3_aa: CASSLGMGARNQPQHF

j_call: TRBJ1-2
d_call: TRBD1
v_call: TRBV5-1
clone_size: .
cdr3_nt: TGCGCCAGCAGCTTGGAGGCCCAGGGGGCGGGTGGCTACACCTTC
cdr3_aa: CASSLEAQGAGGYTF

j_call: TRBJ2-6
d_call: TRBD1
v_call: TRBV7-2
clone_size: few
cdr3_nt: TGTGCCAGCAGCTTACTAGGGACAGCCTCTGGGGCCAACGTCCTGACTTTC
cdr3_aa: CASSLLGTASGANVLTF

j_call: TRBJ2-5
d_call: TRBD2
v_call: TRBV28
clone_size: .
cdr3_nt: TGTGCCAGCACCCCACCGGGACTAGCGTACGGGACCCAGTACTTC
cdr3_aa: CASTPPGLAYGTQYF

j_call: TRBJ1-3
d_call: .
v_call: TRBV30
clone_size: .
cdr3_nt: TGTGCCTGGAGCCCGGGCAGGGGTCGGGCCATATATTTT
cdr3_aa: CAWSPGRGRAIYF

j_call: TRBJ2-6
d_call: .
v_call: TRBV5-8
clone_size: few
cdr3_nt: TGTGCCAGCAGCCCCTGGGGGAGGTTTGGTGGGGCCAACGTCCTGACTTTC
cdr3_aa: CASSPWGRFGGANVLTF

j_call: TRBJ2-1
d_call: TRBD1
v_call: TRBV28
clone_size: .
cdr3_nt: TGTGCCAGCAGTCGCCAGGGGGCAGCTTACAATGAGCAGTTCTTC
cdr3_aa: CASSRQGAAYNEQFF